What follows is one T cell receptor (beta chain) and its context. Its target is not known. The entry originates in a study of cytomegalovirus exposure and HLA in healthy donors. Study information: Earlier results showed 117 million unique TCR beta sequences derived from about 179 million T cells. Around 85 million unique TCR sequences came from HLA-typed donors in an early release.

PCR primers comprised 60 Vbeta and 13 Jbeta primers. Sequencing used immunoSEQ multiplex PCR; TCRdb keeps in-frame clones, though not all of them. The sample yields 200,000 or so clones, 84% seen once. Regarding the study as a whole: In a later analysis, compared with equally common non-associated chains, HLA-associated beta chains were more expanded. A later analysis reported that several of the most significant clusters appeared to be linked to common viral pathogens, among them Epstein-Barr virus.

CDR3 size: 13 residues. CDR1 is SGHDN, CDR2 FVKESK, per germline. With 5 bases clipped from V and 6 bases from J, the junction kept 1 base outside the gene matches. The gene calls are TRBV14 and TRBJ2-1; the match to TRBD1 covers 10 bases. Input material: PBMCs. The TCR comes from a boy between 10 and 17 years old in good health and CMV-seronegative. CDR3 coding DNA: TGTGCCAGCAGCAGGACAGGGGGCAATGAGCAGTTCTTC. Its protein product is CASSRTGGNEQFF.